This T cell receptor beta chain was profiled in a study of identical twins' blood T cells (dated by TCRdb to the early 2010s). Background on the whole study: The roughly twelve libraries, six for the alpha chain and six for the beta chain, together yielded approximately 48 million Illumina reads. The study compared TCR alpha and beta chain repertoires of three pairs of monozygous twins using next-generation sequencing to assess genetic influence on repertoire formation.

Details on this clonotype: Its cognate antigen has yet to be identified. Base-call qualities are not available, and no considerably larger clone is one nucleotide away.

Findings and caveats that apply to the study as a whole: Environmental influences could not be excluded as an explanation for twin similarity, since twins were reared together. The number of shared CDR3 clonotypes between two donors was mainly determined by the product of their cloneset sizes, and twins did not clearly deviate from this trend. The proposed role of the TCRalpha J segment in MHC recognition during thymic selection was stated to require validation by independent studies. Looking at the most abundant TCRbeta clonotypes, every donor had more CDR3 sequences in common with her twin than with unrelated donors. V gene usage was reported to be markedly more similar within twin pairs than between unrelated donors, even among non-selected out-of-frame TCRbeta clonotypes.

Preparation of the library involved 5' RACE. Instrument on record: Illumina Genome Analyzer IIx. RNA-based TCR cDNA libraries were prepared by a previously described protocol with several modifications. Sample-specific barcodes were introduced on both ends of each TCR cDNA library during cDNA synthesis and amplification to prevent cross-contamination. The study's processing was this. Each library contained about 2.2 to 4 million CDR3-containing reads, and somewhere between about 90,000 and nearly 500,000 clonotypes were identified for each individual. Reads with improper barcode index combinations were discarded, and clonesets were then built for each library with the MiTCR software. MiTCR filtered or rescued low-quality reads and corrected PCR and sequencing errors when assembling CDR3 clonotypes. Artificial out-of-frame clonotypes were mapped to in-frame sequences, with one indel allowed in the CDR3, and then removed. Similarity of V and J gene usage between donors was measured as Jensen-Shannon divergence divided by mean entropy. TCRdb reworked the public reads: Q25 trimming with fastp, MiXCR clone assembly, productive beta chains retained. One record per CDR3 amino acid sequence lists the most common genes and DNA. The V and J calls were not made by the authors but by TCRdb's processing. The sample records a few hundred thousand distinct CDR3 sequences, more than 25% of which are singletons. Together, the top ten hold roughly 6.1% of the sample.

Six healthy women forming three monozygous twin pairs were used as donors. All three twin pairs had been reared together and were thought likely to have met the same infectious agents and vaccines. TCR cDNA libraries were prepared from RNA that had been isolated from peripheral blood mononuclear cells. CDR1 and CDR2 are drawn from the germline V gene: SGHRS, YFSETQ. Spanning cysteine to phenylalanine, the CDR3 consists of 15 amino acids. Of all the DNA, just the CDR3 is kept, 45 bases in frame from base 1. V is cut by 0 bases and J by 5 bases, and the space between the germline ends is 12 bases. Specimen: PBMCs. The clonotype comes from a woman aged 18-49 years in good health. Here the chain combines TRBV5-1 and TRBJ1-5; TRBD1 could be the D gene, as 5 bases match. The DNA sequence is TGCGCCAGCAGCTTGGCCGGCAGGGAGTATCAGCCCCAGCATTTT. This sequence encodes CASSLAGREYQPQHF.